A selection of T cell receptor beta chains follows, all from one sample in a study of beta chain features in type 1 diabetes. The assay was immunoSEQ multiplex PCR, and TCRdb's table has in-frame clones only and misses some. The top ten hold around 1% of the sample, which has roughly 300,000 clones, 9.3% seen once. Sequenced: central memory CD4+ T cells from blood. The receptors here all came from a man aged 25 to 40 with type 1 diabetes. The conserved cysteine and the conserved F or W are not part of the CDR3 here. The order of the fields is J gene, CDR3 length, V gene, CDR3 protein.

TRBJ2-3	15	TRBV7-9	ASSLRGSGVRTDTQY
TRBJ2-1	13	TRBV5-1	ASSLGDPARDEQF
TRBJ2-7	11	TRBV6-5	ASSLPGSYEQY
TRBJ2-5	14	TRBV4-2	ASSGNEGPHQETQY
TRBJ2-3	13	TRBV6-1	ASSELGASRDTQY
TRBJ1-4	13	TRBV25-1	ASSWTGTTNEKLF
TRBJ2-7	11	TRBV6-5	ASSYSRDYEQY
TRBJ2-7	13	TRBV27	ASSSRAFSSKDQY
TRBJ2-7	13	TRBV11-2	ASSLEGTATYEQY
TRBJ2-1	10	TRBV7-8	ASSLSRGEQF
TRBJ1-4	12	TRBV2	ASTGGTTNEKLF
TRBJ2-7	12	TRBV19	ASSIAAGSYEQY
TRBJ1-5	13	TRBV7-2	ASSSQQGSNQPQH
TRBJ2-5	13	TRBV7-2	ASSRSSSGGETQY
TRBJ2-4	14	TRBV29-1	SAILLPREAKNIQY
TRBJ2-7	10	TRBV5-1	ASSLSGGEQY
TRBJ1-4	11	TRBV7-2	ASSLGRGEKLF
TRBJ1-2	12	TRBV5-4	ASSLDTSGRGYT
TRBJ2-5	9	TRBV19	ASSIRETQY
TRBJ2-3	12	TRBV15	ATSRGGETTTQY
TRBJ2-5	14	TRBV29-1	SVEVRQGAYWETQY
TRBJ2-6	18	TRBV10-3	AISESGPGGPPTGANVLT
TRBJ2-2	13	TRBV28	ASSLYTRAAGELF
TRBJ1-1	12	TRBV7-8	ASGIEQVNTEAF
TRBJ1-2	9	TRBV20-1	SAQGVGGYT
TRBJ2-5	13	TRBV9	ASSVAAGGLETQY
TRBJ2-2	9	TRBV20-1	SARDVRELF
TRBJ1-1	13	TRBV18	ASSEIQTDNTEAF
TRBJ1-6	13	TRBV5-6	ASSGYRGFGSPLH
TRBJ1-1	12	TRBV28	ASLSGLEGSEAF
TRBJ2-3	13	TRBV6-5	ASSRQGARTDTQY
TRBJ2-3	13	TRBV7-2	ASSPWRGQSDTQY
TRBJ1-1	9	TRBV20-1	SAPVNTEAF
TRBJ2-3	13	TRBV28	ASSFKGKWTDTQY
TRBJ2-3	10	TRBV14	ASSFGGDTQY
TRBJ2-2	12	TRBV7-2	ASSLQGRTGELF
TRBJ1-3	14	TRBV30	AWSVLSQGSGNTIY
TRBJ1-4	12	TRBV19	ASTPLRGDEKLF
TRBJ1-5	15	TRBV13	ASSLGRGVEGNQPQH
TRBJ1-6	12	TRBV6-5	ASRTLGGELALH
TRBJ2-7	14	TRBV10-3	ATRDYGTSGGYEQY
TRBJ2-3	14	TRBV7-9	ASSLAGQRHTDTQY
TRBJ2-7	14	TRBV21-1	ASSKRGEDTSYEQY
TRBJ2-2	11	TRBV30	AWRWQNTGELF
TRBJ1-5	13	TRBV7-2	ASSRGGRNNQPQH
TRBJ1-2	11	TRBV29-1	SVERGFGGGYT
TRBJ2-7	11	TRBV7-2	ASSADRGYEQY
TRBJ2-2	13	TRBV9	ASSVERRNTGELF
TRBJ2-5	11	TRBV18	ASSWTSAETQY
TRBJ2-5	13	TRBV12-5	ASSPETAYQETQY
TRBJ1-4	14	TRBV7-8	ASSLVSGTGGSKLF
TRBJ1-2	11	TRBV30	AWSVQDTGGYT
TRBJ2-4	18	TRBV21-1	ASSNLSARRGAHGKNIQY
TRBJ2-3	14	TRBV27	ASSLTRTGRTDTQY
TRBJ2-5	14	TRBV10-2	ASSEDSGEPQETQY
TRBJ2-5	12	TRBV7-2	ASSFDRGRETQY
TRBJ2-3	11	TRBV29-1	SVEELASYTQY
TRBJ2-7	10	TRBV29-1	SVSDGFYEQY
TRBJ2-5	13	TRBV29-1	SVEDWGGAQETQY